These 22 T cell receptor beta chains were sequenced from one sample in a study of T-cell reconstitution after alpha-beta-depleted transplantation in children. Unique molecular identifiers were built into the TCRbeta library. TCRdb re-called the PCR reads with MiXCR, one entry per CDR3 protein. The sample includes 670,000 or so distinct CDR3 sequences, less than 15% of them seen just once. Sequenced material: PBMCs, taken before TCRalphabeta/CD19-depleted stem cell transplant. The receptors shown here come from a girl aged 2-10 years with congenital amegakaryocytic thrombocytopenia, due to receive a stem cell transplant.

The chain couples TRBV5-1 to TRBJ2-7, with TRBD1 identical over 8 bases. Germline values: CDR1 SGHRS, CDR2 YFSETQ. With V trimmed by 5 bases and J by 0 bases, 7 bases remained unmatched. The CDR3 sequence is 15 residues long. The CDR3 DNA sequence: TGCGCCAGCAGTCCCGGGACAGGATTCTCCTACGAGCAGTACTTC. It is translated as CASSPGTGFSYEQYF.

In this sample, this clonotype turned up many times. V usage is TRBV6-5 and J usage is TRBJ2-1; weak D call: TRBD2 (6 bases). The V end lost 2 bases, the J end lost 8 bases, and 7 bases lay between the germline ends. Germline V gives CDR1 MNHEY, CDR2 SVGAGI. This CDR3 contains 12 residues. The CDR3 region has the DNA TGTGCCAGCAGTTACGGCGGGGATGAGCAGTTCTTC. It yields the protein CASSYGGDEQFF.

The chain employs TRBV15 and TRBJ2-1; 7 bases are a match to TRBD2. With V trimmed by 3 bases and J by 7 bases, 9 bases remained unmatched. This CDR3 comprises 15 residues. Looked up from germline, CDR1 is LNHNV and CDR2 is YYDKDF (reference sequence). The CDR3 DNA reads TGTGCCACCAGCAGTCTCCGGGAGGCGAGAAATGAGCAGTTCTTC. Protein sequence: CATSSLREARNEQFF.

A few counts support this clonotype. This chain connects TRBV20-1 to TRBJ1-4, with D unclear. The germline V gene encodes CDR1 DFQATT and CDR2 SNEGSKA (reference sequence). There are 13 residues in the CDR3. Trimming removed 4 bases at V and 6 bases at J, with 12 bases between. CDR3 nucleotides: TGCAGTGCTACCCCTGGGTGGGATGAAAAACTGTTTTTT. Its translation: CSATPGWDEKLFF.

The chain recombines TRBV9 with TRBJ2-2; D remains unclear. V lost 2 bases to trimming and J lost 6 bases, with 23 bases between them. Germline V CDR1 and CDR2: SGDLS, YYNGEE. CDR3 size: 18 residues. CDR3 bases: TGTGCCAGCAGCGTTGAGGCGAGACACGATTTTATGGCCGGGGAGCTGTTTTTT. Its translation: CASSVEARHDFMAGELFF.

In this sample, this clonotype turned up a few times. The CDR3 region is CASSLESRWGEQYF. The CDR3 coding sequence is TGTGCCAGCAGCTTAGAGTCCCGATGGGGCGAGCAGTACTTC. J is TRBJ2-7 and V is TRBV11-2, with D hard to call. The V and J ends lost 0 bases and 6 bases respectively, with 12 bases between them. The CDR3 is 14 residues long. The germline gives CDR1 SGHAT, CDR2 FQNNGV. The full variable domain, completed using reference TRBV11-2 and TRBJ2-7, is EAGVAQSPRYKIIEKRQSVAFWCNPISGHATLYWYQQILGQGPKLLIQFQNNGVVDDSQLPKDRFSAERLKGVDSTLKIQPAKLEDSAVYLCASSLESRWGEQYFGPGTRLTVT.

A word on this clonotype: A junction boundary mismatches the germline segment, possibly from a read error. This chain links TRBV5-1 with TRBJ2-3; D uncertain. Looked up from germline, CDR1 is SGHRS and CDR2 is YFSETQ. The CDR3 has 14 residues. This chain's CDR3 is CASSLEGFTDTPYF. CDR3 DNA sequence: TGCGCCAGCAGCTTGGAAGGGTTCACAGATACGCCGTATTTT.

V and J are TRBV28 and TRBJ2-7, with TRBD1 matching over 9 bases. The trim removed 7 bases at V and 3 bases at J, leaving 10 bases unmatched. The CDR3 extends over 15 amino acids. Germline lookup yields CDR1 MDHEN and CDR2 SYDVKM. This CDR3 is CASTPGGQGRYEQYF. The CDR3 DNA reads as TGTGCCAGCACCCCTGGGGGACAGGGTCGCTACGAGCAGTACTTC.

This clonotype was picked up a small number of times. This sequence joins TRBV5-1 and TRBJ2-3; 9 bases match TRBD2. Germline-derived CDR1 and CDR2 are SGHRS and YFSETQ. V shed 6 bases and J 0 bases; nucleotides not matched to a gene: 2. This CDR3 region has 14 residues. CDR3 amino acids: CASNGLASTDTQYF. The CDR3 region has the DNA TGCGCCAGCAACGGACTAGCGAGCACAGATACGCAGTATTTT.

This clonotype was counted at least ten times. The genes are TRBV20-1 and TRBJ2-3; perhaps TRBD2 as D (7 bases). Germline-derived CDR1 and CDR2 are DFQATT and SNEGSKA (reference sequence). This CDR3 has 13 amino acids. V dropped 6 bases and J dropped 3 bases, with 13 bases sitting between them. The chain's CDR3 is CSAGGATTDTQYF. CDR3 sequence (DNA): TGCAGTGCGGGGGGGGCTACGACAGATACGCAGTATTTT.

Ten or more counts support this clonotype. The V call is TRBV11-2, the J call TRBJ2-7; D gene ambiguous. The CDR3 loop spans 14 amino acids. Germline V gene sequence: CDR1 SGHAT, CDR2 FQNNGV. Trimming pared 7 bases from V and 4 bases from J, leaving 17 bases between. DNA of the CDR3: TGTGCCAGCAACGACACGCGCGAGATGTACGAGCAGTACTTC. Encoded protein: CASNDTREMYEQYF.

The V and J genes are TRBV20-1 and TRBJ1-1; 7 positions agree with TRBD1. The trim removed 3 bases at V and 2 bases at J, leaving 6 bases unmatched. CDR3 size: 14 residues. Germline V gene lookup returns CDR1 DFQATT and CDR2 SNEGSKA (reference sequence). The CDR3 is CSARGTETNTEAFF. The CDR3 DNA reads TGCAGTGCTAGGGGGACAGAAACTAACACTGAAGCTTTCTTT.

This clonotype was counted many times. The chain employs TRBV3-1 and TRBJ2-2; D remains unclear. The CDR3 is 13 amino acids. Trimming left V 1 base short and J 8 bases short, with 8 bases between. In germline, CDR1 is LGHDT, CDR2 YNNKEL (reference sequence). The CDR3 spells CASSQALEGELFF. The CDR3 DNA sequence: TGTGCCAGCAGCCAAGCGCTCGAGGGGGAGCTGTTTTTT.

This clonotype was recorded at least ten times. V is TRBV6-5 and J is TRBJ1-1; D not resolved. Germline V CDR1 and CDR2: MNHEY, SVGAGI. Deletions cut 0 bases from V and 0 bases from J, with 8 bases between. The CDR3 consists of 15 residues. Written as DNA, the CDR3 is TGTGCCAGCAGTTACTCCGGCATCATGAACACTGAAGCTTTCTTT. Its protein product is CASSYSGIMNTEAFF.

This clonotype was seen only a few times. The chain has TRBV7-2 and TRBJ2-5; a possible D gene is TRBD1 (6 bases). CDR3 length: 17 residues. V lost 5 bases and J lost 4, with 23 bases in between. CDR1 SGHTA and CDR2 FQGNSA come from the germline V gene. The chain's CDR3 is CASSQRRTVAIGETQYF. The DNA for the CDR3 is TGTGCCAGCAGCCAAAGGAGGACAGTAGCCATCGGAGAGACCCAGTACTTC.

This clonotype was counted only a few times. This chain joins TRBV20-1 and TRBJ2-4, with 9 bases identical to TRBD1. Germline values: CDR1 DFQATT, CDR2 SNEGSKA (reference sequence). The CDR3 length is 19 residues. Losses at the gene ends were 0 bases for V and 0 bases for J; bases not matched to a gene: 12. This CDR3 is CSARDTGGTGGIAKNIQYF. CDR3 DNA: TGCAGTGCTAGAGATACAGGGGGCACAGGGGGTATAGCCAAAAACATTCAGTACTTC.

V gene TRBV29-1 combines with J gene TRBJ2-3, with D possibly matching TRBD2 (5 bases). V was cut by 6 bases and J by 4 bases, with 17 bases left in between. CDR3 length: 14 residues. The germline CDR1 and CDR2 sequences are SQVTM and ANQGSEA. In nucleotides, the CDR3 is TGCAGCGTCCCAGGACTCCTAAAACCAGATACGCAGTATTTT. It specifies CSVPGLLKPDTQYF.

There are many counts of this clonotype. V is TRBV12-3 or TRBV12-4 and J is TRBJ2-5; the match to TRBD2 covers 13 bases. This CDR3 has 16 residues. The V segment lost 6 bases and the J segment 5 bases; nucleotides outside the gene matches: 9. The CDR3 loop is CASRLGLAGADETQYF. The CDR3 region has the DNA TGTGCCAGCAGACTCGGACTAGCGGGAGCGGATGAGACCCAGTACTTC.

Points on this clonotype: This may be a read error: a much more frequent sequence differs by one nucleotide. J is TRBJ2-1 and V is TRBV20-1; TRBD1 matches 10 bases. Germline V lookup: CDR1 DFQATT, CDR2 SNEGSKA (reference sequence). This CDR3 is built from 16 residues. CDR3 nucleotide sequence: TGCTGTGCCCTGAAAGCCGGGACAGGGGACTACAATGAGCAGTTCTTC. Encoded protein: CCALKAGTGDYNEQFF.

This clonotype was picked up a small number of times. This sequence joins TRBV29-1 and TRBJ1-2; possible D gene TRBD1, 5 bases. Germline V gives CDR1 SQVTM, CDR2 ANQGSEA. V shed 5 bases and J shed 2 bases, with 9 bases lying between them. The CDR3 loop spans 12 amino acids. CDR3 amino acids: CSVLTVNYGYTF. The CDR3 region has the DNA TGCAGCGTTTTGACAGTAAACTATGGCTACACCTTC.

The V gene is TRBV18, the J gene TRBJ2-7, with 8 bases matching TRBD1. The CDR3 extends over 15 amino acids. V gave up 0 bases and J gave up 4 bases; unmatched junction bases: 5. Germline CDR1 reads KGHSH; CDR2 reads LQKENI. CDR3 amino acids: CASSPPGQGKYEQYF. The CDR3 nucleotides read TGTGCCAGCTCACCACCAGGACAGGGAAAATACGAGCAGTACTTC.

This clonotype was seen a handful of times. This sequence joins TRBV12-3 or TRBV12-4 and TRBJ1-5; D is unresolved. CDR3 length: 12 amino acids. V shed 4 bases and J shed 9 bases, with 10 bases lying between them. This chain's CDR3 is CASSSSSGPQHF. CDR3 DNA: TGTGCCAGCAGTTCTAGTTCGGGGCCCCAGCATTTT.